This T cell receptor (beta chain) appears in the sequencing data of a study of T cell changes during pregnancy in multiple sclerosis. Germline V gene data show CDR1 as SGHNT and CDR2 as YYREEE (reference sequence). V was cut by 4 bases and J by 0 bases, with 13 bases left in between. The CDR3 sequence is 15 residues long. Assay used: immunoSEQ multiplex PCR; TCRdb lists only in-frame clones, some missing. Here the sample spans tens of thousands of clones, 92% being singletons. This chain connects TRBV5-4 to TRBJ2-5, with D possibly being TRBD2 (7 bases). The sequencing used CD4+ T cells from peripheral blood mononuclear cells, collected in the second trimester of pregnancy. The source is a female donor with multiple sclerosis, enrolled in a pregnancy study. CDR3 sequence reads: CASSRGGGNQETQYF. Written as DNA, the CDR3 is TGTGCCAGCAGCCGAGGGGGGGGTAACCAAGAGACCCAGTACTTC. Using reference TRBV5-4 and TRBJ2-5 for the parts outside the CDR3, the full variable domain is ETGVTQSPTHLIKTRGQQVTLRCSSQSGHNTVSWYQQALGQGPQFIFQYYREEENGRGNFPPRFSGLQFPNYSSELNVNALELDDSALYLCASSRGGGNQETQYFGPGTRLLVL.